This T cell receptor (beta chain) is drawn from a study of shared clonotypes between healthy human individuals. The method was immunoSEQ multiplex PCR; TCRdb's version includes in-frame clones alone and lacks a portion of them. The table has about 2.4 million clones, 90% to 95% seen once. Germline loops: CDR1 SGHNT, CDR2 YYREEE (reference sequence). V was clipped by 0 bases and J by 2 bases, with 10 bases between them. The length of the CDR3 is 15 residues. This receptor was taken from a young man in good health. Some clones in this sample may be carry-over from other donors' samples. The V and J genes are TRBV5-4 and TRBJ2-3; perhaps TRBD1 as D (5 bases). The sequenced sample consisted of naive CD4+ T cells from PBMCs. The subset denotes: CD45RA+ positively selected. CDR3 sequence reads: CASSLGGKLTDTQYF. The CDR3 DNA sequence: TGTGCCAGCAGCTTGGGGGGCAAACTCACAGATACGCAGTATTTT.